This T cell receptor beta chain is from a study of blood T cell repertoires in COVID-19. As for the study in general: Samples of COVID-19 (acute and convalescent) were obtained from the United States, Italy and Spain.

Clones were sequenced by immunoSEQ multiplex PCR, and TCRdb holds only the in-frame ones, with some missing. This sample has about 150,000 clones, with around nine tenths found just once. Trimming cost V 5 bases and J 0 bases; bases outside gene matches: 10. The CDR3 has 17 amino acids. Germline CDR1 reads SGHTA; CDR2 reads FQGNSA. The receptor comes from a man aged 60-69 years with COVID-19, enrolled during active disease. The chain links TRBV7-2 to TRBJ2-7, with 10 bases aligning to TRBD2. Specimen: peripheral blood. CDR3 DNA: TGTGCCAGCAGCCGTCCCGGGACTAGCGCGTTCTCCTACGAGCAGTACTTC. Translation: CASSRPGTSAFSYEQYF.